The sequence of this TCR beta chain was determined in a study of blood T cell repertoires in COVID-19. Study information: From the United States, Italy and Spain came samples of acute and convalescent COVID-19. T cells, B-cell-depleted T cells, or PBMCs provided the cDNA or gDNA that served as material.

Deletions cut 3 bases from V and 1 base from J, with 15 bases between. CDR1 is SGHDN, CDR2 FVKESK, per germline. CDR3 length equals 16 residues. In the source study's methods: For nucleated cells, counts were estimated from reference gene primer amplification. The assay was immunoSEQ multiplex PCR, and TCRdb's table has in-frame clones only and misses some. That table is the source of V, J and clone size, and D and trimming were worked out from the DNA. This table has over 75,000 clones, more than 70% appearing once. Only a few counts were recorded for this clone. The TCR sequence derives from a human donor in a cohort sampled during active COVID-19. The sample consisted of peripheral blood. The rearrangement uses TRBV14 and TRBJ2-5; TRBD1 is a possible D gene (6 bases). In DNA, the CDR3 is TGTGCCAGCAGCCAGGGCCGCGACAGGTTCCAAGAGACCCAGTACTTC. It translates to CASSQGRDRFQETQYF.